Shown below are 26 T cell receptor beta chains from a single sample sequenced in a study of blood T cell repertoires in COVID-19. Repertoires were generated with immunoSEQ multiplex PCR, while TCRdb's copy carries only in-frame clones and drops some. The sample lists hundreds of thousands of clones; nearly 90% were seen once. Sequencing was carried out using peripheral blood. These receptors all come from a man aged 18-30 years with COVID-19, enrolled during active disease.

J is TRBJ2-7 and V is TRBV5-1, with a tentative D call TRBD1 (6 bases). Trimming took off 2 bases at V and 6 bases at J, with 18 bases between the two ends. The CDR3 covers 15 residues. Germline CDR1 and CDR2: SGHRS and YFSETQ. CDR3 nucleotides: TGCGCCAGCAGCTTTGGACAGACAAGCTCTGGCGAGCAGTACTTC. Its translation is CASSFGQTSSGEQYF.

This chain joins TRBV25-1 and TRBJ2-3, with D possibly TRBD1 on 5 matching bases. The CDR3 is made up of 13 amino acids. Trimming stripped 5 bases from V and 0 bases from J, with 6 bases between. Germline CDR1 MGHDK, CDR2 SYGVNS. The CDR3 loop is CASSQGSTDTQYF. For the CDR3, the DNA is TGTGCCAGCAGTCAGGGTAGCACAGATACGCAGTATTTT.

This clone has only a few counts. The V and J genes are TRBV5-4 and TRBJ2-2; D is uncertain. Trimming removed 3 bases at V and 1 base at J, with 10 bases between. Looked up from germline, CDR1 is SGHNT and CDR2 is YYREEE (reference sequence). This CDR3 region has 15 residues. CDR3 coding DNA: TGTGCCAGCAGCTATCCGGTTGGGAACACCGGGGAGCTGTTTTTT. Amino acids: CASSYPVGNTGELFF. The variable domain in full, with the rest retrieved from reference TRBV5-4 and TRBJ2-2, is ETGVTQSPTHLIKTRGQQVTLRCSSQSGHNTVSWYQQALGQGPQFIFQYYREEENGRGNFPPRFSGLQFPNYSSELNVNALELDDSALYLCASSYPVGNTGELFFGEGSRLTVL.

J is TRBJ1-1 and V is TRBV5-1; the match to TRBD1 covers 8 bases. From germline, CDR1 is SGHRS and CDR2 YFSETQ. This CDR3 spans 16 amino acids. The J segment lost 1 base and the V segment lost 4 bases, leaving 9 bases of the junction unmatched. CDR3 in DNA: TGCGCCAGCAGCCCCACCCCACAGGGGGGGAACACTGAAGCTTTCTTT. This codes for CASSPTPQGGNTEAFF.

This chain joins TRBV18 and TRBJ2-7, with a weak D call TRBD2 (5 bases). V was trimmed by 6 bases and J by 3 bases, leaving 15 bases between them. From germline, CDR1 is KGHSH and CDR2 LQKENI. The CDR3 sequence is 14 residues long. The CDR3 spells CASSIVGVGYEQYF. The CDR3, as DNA: TGTGCCAGCTCCATTGTCGGGGTAGGCTACGAGCAGTACTTC.

The rearrangement uses TRBV5-1 and TRBJ2-6; no definite D call. The V end lost 0 bases, the J end lost 0 bases, and 4 bases lay between the germline ends. Germline CDR1 SGHRS, CDR2 YFSETQ. This CDR3 has 15 amino acids. This chain's CDR3 is CASSLVASGANVLTF. DNA of the CDR3: TGCGCCAGCAGCTTGGTGGCCTCTGGGGCCAACGTCCTGACTTTC.

Turning to this clone: Other DNA sequences in the same sample also yield this CDR3. The chain combines TRBV7-9 with TRBJ2-1, with TRBD2 matching 8 bases. Trimming at V came to 5 bases and at J to 0 bases, leaving 6 bases not matched to a gene. Germline-derived CDR1 and CDR2 are SEHNR and FQNEAQ (reference sequence). The CDR3 consists of 16 residues. CDR3 loop: CASSPSSGSSYNEQFF. In DNA, the CDR3 is TGTGCCAGCAGCCCGTCGAGCGGGAGCTCCTACAATGAGCAGTTCTTC. Full variable domain (missing parts from reference TRBV7-9 and TRBJ2-1): DTGVSQNPRHKITKRGQNVTFRCDPISEHNRLYWYRQTLGQGPEFLTYFQNEAQLEKSRLLSDRFSAERPKGSFSTLEIQRTEQGDSAMYLCASSPSSGSSYNEQFFGPGTRLTVL.

The genes are TRBV15 and TRBJ2-7; possible D gene TRBD2, 6 bases. CDR3 length: 14 residues. The V end lost 1 base, the J end lost 3 bases, and 10 bases lay between the germline ends. Germline V gene lookup returns CDR1 LNHNV and CDR2 YYDKDF (reference sequence). The CDR3 here is CATSRAGEFYEQYF. The CDR3 coding sequence is TGTGCCACCAGCAGAGCGGGGGAATTCTACGAGCAGTACTTC.

The chain employs TRBV6-1 and TRBJ2-7, with 8 nucleotides matching TRBD2. The CDR3 has 14 amino acids. Germline V gives CDR1 MNHNS, CDR2 SASEGT. J gave up 3 bases and V 3 bases, and 4 bases lay outside the gene matches. CDR3 bases: TGTGCCAGCAGTGAGGGGACTAGAATCTACGAGCAGTACTTC. It specifies CASSEGTRIYEQYF.

This chain connects TRBV29-1 to TRBJ2-2; 7 positions agree with TRBD1. The CDR3 is 12 residues long. Germline V gene lookup returns CDR1 SQVTM and CDR2 ANQGSEA. V shed 4 bases and J 5 bases; nucleotides not matched to a gene: 1. CDR3 loop: CSVVTGTGELFF. CDR3 bases: TGCAGCGTTGTGACAGGGACCGGGGAGCTGTTTTTT.

This sequence joins TRBV2 and TRBJ1-6; 7 bases map to TRBD1. This CDR3 has 15 residues. Germline V gene lookup returns CDR1 SNHLY and CDR2 FYNNEI. With V trimmed by 6 bases and J by 6 bases, 8 bases remained unmatched. The CDR3 spells CASRGGQTSNSPLHF. In DNA, the CDR3 is TGTGCCAGCAGAGGGGGACAGACCTCTAATTCACCCCTCCACTTT.

The chain has TRBV29-1 and TRBJ2-1, with 7 bases fitting TRBD2. CDR1 SQVTM and CDR2 ANQGSEA come from the germline V gene. The J segment lost 6 bases and the V segment lost 6 bases, leaving 2 bases of the junction unmatched. This CDR3 has 11 amino acids. The CDR3 reads CSVSGINEQFF. The CDR3 region has the DNA TGCAGCGTCAGCGGGATCAATGAGCAGTTCTTC.

The chain carries TRBV30 and TRBJ2-1; 10 nucleotides agree with TRBD1. Losses at the gene ends were 2 bases for V and 6 bases for J; bases not matched to a gene: 13. The length of the CDR3 is 17 residues. The germline V gene encodes CDR1 GTSNPN and CDR2 SVGIG (reference sequence). CDR3 loop: CAWSWGQGPVAPNEQFF. In DNA form, the CDR3 reads TGTGCCTGGAGTTGGGGACAGGGGCCCGTGGCGCCCAATGAGCAGTTCTTC.

This chain links TRBV5-5 with TRBJ2-7; possibly TRBD1 for D (6 bases). Trimming removed 3 bases from V and 2 bases from J, with 12 bases in between. The CDR3 is 14 amino acids. Per the germline V gene, CDR1 is SGHKS and CDR2 is YYEKEE (reference sequence). In DNA, the CDR3 is TGTGCCAGCAGCTACCTGGCAGGGGCCTACGAGCAGTACTTC. Its protein product is CASSYLAGAYEQYF.

This chain uses TRBV7-9 with TRBJ1-2; D may be TRBD1 (6 bases). Germline V gene data show CDR1 as SEHNR and CDR2 as FQNEAQ (reference sequence). V was clipped by 0 bases and J by 3 bases, with 14 bases between them. CDR3 length: 16 amino acids. Written as DNA, the CDR3 is TGTGCCAGCAGCTTAGCGAGGGAGGGGGGCTACTATGGCTACACCTTC. It specifies CASSLAREGGYYGYTF. The whole variable domain, filled in from reference TRBV7-9 and TRBJ1-2, reads DTGVSQNPRHKITKRGQNVTFRCDPISEHNRLYWYRQTLGQGPEFLTYFQNEAQLEKSRLLSDRFSAERPKGSFSTLEIQRTEQGDSAMYLCASSLAREGGYYGYTFGSGTRLTVV.

This clone has a single count. The chain employs TRBV29-1 and TRBJ2-2, with a possible D match to TRBD2 (5 bases). V was cut by 7 bases and J by 0 bases, with 9 bases left in between. From germline, CDR1 is SQVTM and CDR2 ANQGSEA. This CDR3 is built from 13 residues. DNA of the CDR3: TGCAGCGCCGACGGGACGAACACCGGGGAGCTGTTTTTT. It yields the protein CSADGTNTGELFF.

The V and J genes are TRBV7-9 and TRBJ2-2; tentatively, D is TRBD1 (7 bases). The CDR3 consists of 15 residues. The V and J ends lost 4 bases and 6 bases respectively, with 15 bases between them. Per the germline V gene, CDR1 is SEHNR and CDR2 is FQNEAQ (reference sequence). In DNA form, the CDR3 reads TGTGCCAGCAGCTCCCCGCAGGGGGGCGCCGGGGAGCTGTTTTTT. It codes for CASSSPQGGAGELFF.

This sequence joins TRBV19 and TRBJ2-7, with TRBD1 identical over 8 bases. The CDR3 is 15 residues long. Germline V gene data show CDR1 as LNHDA and CDR2 as SQIVND (reference sequence). Trimming at V came to 0 bases and at J to 5 bases, leaving 6 bases not matched to a gene. CDR3 loop: CASSIESGGANEQYF. The DNA of the CDR3 is TGTGCCAGTAGTATAGAATCAGGGGGCGCGAACGAGCAGTACTTC.

The genes are TRBV3-1 (or the pseudogene TRBV3-2) and TRBJ2-5; the match to TRBD1 covers 9 bases. The CDR3 covers 16 residues. J was trimmed by 3 bases and V by 4 bases; bases with no gene match: 9. Looked up from germline, CDR1 is LGHDT and CDR2 is YNNKEL (reference sequence). DNA for the CDR3: TGTGCCAGCAGCCGAGGGACAGGGAACGGGGAAGAGACCCAGTACTTC. Its translation is CASSRGTGNGEETQYF.

The chain is built from TRBV11-3 and TRBJ2-7; 9 bases are shared with TRBD2. The CDR3 loop spans 16 amino acids. The germline gives CDR1 SGHNT, CDR2 YENEEA. V lost 1 base, J lost 3 bases, and 7 bases stayed unmatched. The CDR3 sequence is CASSLGRAGGLYEQYF. Here the CDR3 DNA reads TGTGCCAGCAGCTTAGGGAGAGCGGGAGGACTCTACGAGCAGTACTTC. The full variable domain, in which reference TRBV11-3 and TRBJ2-7 provide the parts outside the CDR3, is EAGVVQSPRYKIIEKKQPVAFWCNPISGHNTLYWYLQNLGQGPELLIRYENEEAVDDSQLPKDRFSAERLKGVDSTLKIQPAELGDSAVYLCASSLGRAGGLYEQYFGPGTRLTVT.

The chain has TRBV13 and TRBJ1-1; D uncertain. In germline, CDR1 is PRHDT, CDR2 FYEKMQ (reference sequence). The germline V and J ends were trimmed by 2 bases and 3 bases, with 4 bases remaining between them. This CDR3 has 12 amino acids. The DNA for the CDR3 is TGTGCCAGCAGCTTACAGGACACTGAAGCTTTCTTT. This sequence encodes CASSLQDTEAFF.

The CDR3 here is CASSYQGSGYGYTF. CDR3 bases: TGTGCCAGCAGTTACCAGGGGAGTGGATATGGCTACACCTTC. This chain uses TRBV6-6 with TRBJ1-2, with a possible D match to TRBD1 (6 bases). The V gene's germline CDR1 is MNHNY and CDR2 SVGAGI (reference sequence). The CDR3 is made up of 14 amino acids. Trimming removed 2 bases at V and 5 bases at J, with 12 bases between.

This rearrangement joins TRBV25-1 to TRBJ2-2, with 12 bases that match TRBD2. V gave up 5 bases and J gave up 6 bases; unmatched junction bases: 1. The CDR3 is made up of 14 amino acids. CDR1 and CDR2 from the germline V gene are MGHDK and SYGVNS. DNA of the CDR3: TGTGCCAGCAGTCGACTAGCGGGAGCCGGGGAGCTGTTTTTT. Residues: CASSRLAGAGELFF.

In its sample, this clone was seen once. The V and J genes are TRBV24-1 and TRBJ1-1; possible D gene TRBD1, 5 bases. This CDR3 spans 13 amino acids. V lost 6 bases, J lost 4 bases, and 11 bases lay in between. Germline CDR1 is KGHDR and CDR2 is SFDVKD. CDR3 sequence reads: CATSSPGFTEAFF. The CDR3 DNA follows: TGTGCCACCAGTTCTCCAGGGTTCACTGAAGCTTTCTTT.

V usage is TRBV7-9 and J usage is TRBJ2-2; D perhaps matches TRBD1 (6 bases). V was trimmed by 5 bases and J by 7 bases, leaving 17 bases between them. CDR3 size: 15 residues. Germline loops: CDR1 SEHNR, CDR2 FQNEAQ (reference sequence). The CDR3 coding sequence is TGTGCCAGCAGCCGCTTCACAGGGCGGGTCGGGGAGCTGTTTTTT. It yields the protein CASSRFTGRVGELFF.

The chain has TRBV28 and TRBJ2-2; TRBD1 might be the D (7 bases). In germline, CDR1 is MDHEN, CDR2 SYDVKM. Deletions cut 4 bases from V and 2 bases from J, with 11 bases between. CDR3 length: 15 amino acids. The CDR3, as DNA: TGTGCCAGCAGTTGGGGGGACAGAAACACCGGGGAGCTGTTTTTT. Its translation is CASSWGDRNTGELFF.